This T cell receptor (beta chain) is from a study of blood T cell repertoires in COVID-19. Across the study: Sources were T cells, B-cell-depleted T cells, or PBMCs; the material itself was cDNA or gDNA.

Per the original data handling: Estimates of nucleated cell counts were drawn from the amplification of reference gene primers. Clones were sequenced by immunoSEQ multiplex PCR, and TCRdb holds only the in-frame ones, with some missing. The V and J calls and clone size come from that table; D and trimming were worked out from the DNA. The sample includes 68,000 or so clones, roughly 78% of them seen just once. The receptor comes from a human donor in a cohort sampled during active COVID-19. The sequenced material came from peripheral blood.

CDR3 bases: TGTGCCAGCAGAAACTCCGGACTAGGAAACGGGGAGCTGTTTTTT. Translating it yields CASRNSGLGNGELFF. This rearrangement joins TRBV2 to TRBJ2-2; 7 nucleotides agree with TRBD2. The CDR3 consists of 15 residues. V lost 6 bases to trimming and J lost 7 bases; unmatched junction nucleotides: 11. Germline V lookup: CDR1 SNHLY, CDR2 FYNNEI.